This T cell receptor beta chain was sequenced for a study of T-cell memory formation after mild COVID-19. Overall study: The TCR clusters were mostly specific to one donor.

The V gene lost 0 bases and the J gene lost 0 bases, with 12 bases spanning the gap. This CDR3 contains 16 residues. Germline CDR1 KGHSH, CDR2 LQKENI. TCRdb reprocessed the 5' RACE reads with MiXCR, giving one entry per CDR3 protein. The table records 200,000 to 250,000 distinct CDR3 sequences, approximately 30% of them present only once. This clonotype has more than one count but fewer than ten. J is TRBJ2-7 and V is TRBV18; D unresolved. This clonotype originated in an adult woman who had mild COVID-19 (a few samples of this study predate the infection). Cell type and time point are not known. Input material: PBMCs or a T cell subset sorted from them (not recorded which). The DNA of the CDR3 is TGTGCCAGCTCACCACCGCGCTCGAGCAGCTCCTACGAGCAGTACTTC. It encodes CASSPPRSSSSYEQYF.